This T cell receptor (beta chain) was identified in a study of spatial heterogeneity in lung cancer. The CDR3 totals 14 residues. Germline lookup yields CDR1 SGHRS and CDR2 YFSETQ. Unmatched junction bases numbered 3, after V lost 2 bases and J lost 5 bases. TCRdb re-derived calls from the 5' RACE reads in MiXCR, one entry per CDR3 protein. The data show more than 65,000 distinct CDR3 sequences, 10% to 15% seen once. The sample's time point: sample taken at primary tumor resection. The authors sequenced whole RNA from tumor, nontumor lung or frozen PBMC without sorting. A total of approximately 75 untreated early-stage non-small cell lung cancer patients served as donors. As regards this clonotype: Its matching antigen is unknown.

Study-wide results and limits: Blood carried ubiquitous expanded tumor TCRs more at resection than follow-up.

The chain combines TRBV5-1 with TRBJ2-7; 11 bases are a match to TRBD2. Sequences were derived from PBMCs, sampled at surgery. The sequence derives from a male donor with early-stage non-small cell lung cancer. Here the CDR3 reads CASSLTSGSHEQYF. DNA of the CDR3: TGCGCCAGCAGCTTAACTAGCGGGAGCCACGAGCAGTACTTC.